Below are 26 T cell receptor beta chains sequenced from a single sample in a study of cytomegalovirus exposure and HLA in healthy donors. Sequenced by immunoSEQ multiplex PCR; TCRdb stores in-frame clones only, minus some. The profile shows some 150,000 clones, 70% to 90% of them singletons. Sequenced sample: PBMCs. The receptors derive from a man between 18 and 29 years old in good health and CMV-seropositive.

J is TRBJ1-2 and V is TRBV6-5, with D hard to call. The CDR3 length is 15 residues. The germline V gene has CDR1 MNHEY and CDR2 SVGAGI. V was cut by 0 bases and J by 1 base, with 9 bases left in between. The CDR3: CASSYSELGNYGYTF. The CDR3 nucleotides are TGTGCCAGCAGTTACTCGGAGTTGGGTAACTATGGCTACACCTTC.

This clone has a single count. The CDR3 bases are TGTGCCAGCAGCTTTATGAGTAGTTACAATGAGCAGTTCTTC. It yields the protein CASSFMSSYNEQFF. The chain links TRBV5-4 to TRBJ2-1; unclear D gene. Trimming pared 2 bases from V and 4 bases from J, leaving 10 bases between. The germline V gene encodes CDR1 SGHNT and CDR2 YYREEE (reference sequence). The CDR3 loop spans 14 amino acids.

In regard to this clone: It is likely a read error: a sequence one base away is far more abundant. The chain uses TRBV9 and TRBJ1-1; D is perhaps TRBD1 (6 bases). Looked up from germline, CDR1 is SGDLS and CDR2 is YYNGEE. The length of the CDR3 is 13 residues. Trimming left V 4 bases short and J 3 bases short, with 10 bases between. The CDR3 sequence is CASSPEGDTEAFF. In DNA form, the CDR3 reads TGTGCCAGCAGCCCCGAGGGGGACACTGAAGCTTTCTTT.

This clone was observed a handful of times. The chain is built from TRBV7-2 and TRBJ2-3; D unresolved. The CDR3 runs 13 residues. Germline CDR1 and CDR2: SGHTA and FQGNSA. V was shortened by 4 bases and J by 1 base, with 6 bases between the two germline ends. The CDR3 DNA follows: TGTGCCAGCAGCTCGAGTGGCACAGATACGCAGTATTTT. Encoded protein: CASSSSGTDTQYF. The full variable domain, completed using reference TRBV7-2 and TRBJ2-3, is GAGVSQSPSNKVTEKGKDVELRCDPISGHTALYWYRQSLGQGLEFLIYFQGNSAPDKSGLPSDRFSAERTGGSVSTLTIQRTQQEDSAVYLCASSSSGTDTQYFGPGTRLTVL.

This rearrangement joins TRBV2 to TRBJ2-7; 9 bases map to TRBD1. CDR3 length equals 14 residues. The V gene end was trimmed by 6 bases and the J gene end by 6 bases; junction bases not matched to a gene: 9. Germline V gene lookup returns CDR1 SNHLY and CDR2 FYNNEI. The CDR3: CASSAGTGSPEQYF. The DNA for the CDR3 is TGTGCCAGCAGCGCCGGGACAGGGTCGCCCGAGCAGTACTTC.

This clone was detected a few times. The J gene is TRBJ2-7, the V gene TRBV2; D is possibly TRBD2 (6 bases). V was cut by 3 bases and J by 3 bases, with 12 bases left in between. This CDR3 comprises 14 residues. CDR1 and CDR2 from the germline V gene are SNHLY and FYNNEI. CDR3 in DNA: TGTGCCAGCAGTGAGCAGGGAGGCCTCTACGAGCAGTACTTC. It is translated as CASSEQGGLYEQYF. The whole variable domain, remainder taken from reference TRBV2 and TRBJ2-7, is EPEVTQTPSHQVTQMGQEVILRCVPISNHLYFYWYRQILGQKVEFLVSFYNNEISEKSEIFDDQFSVERPDGSNFTLKIRSTKLEDSAMYFCASSEQGGLYEQYFGPGTRLTVT.

This chain links TRBV13 with TRBJ2-7; D is undetermined. The CDR3 contains 12 residues. The germline CDR1 and CDR2 sequences are PRHDT and FYEKMQ (reference sequence). The V end was cut by 6 bases, the J end by 6 bases, with 12 bases between. CDR3 nucleotides: TGTGCCAGCAGTTCGGGTCTTGGCGAGCAGTACTTC. Protein product: CASSSGLGEQYF.

This clone has only a few counts. The genes are TRBV7-9 and TRBJ1-3; D is possibly TRBD1 (5 bases). V was clipped by 2 bases and J by 0 bases, with 17 bases between them. The germline V gene has CDR1 SEHNR and CDR2 FQNEAQ (reference sequence). This CDR3 is 18 amino acids long. The CDR3 here is CASSLLELGGFSGNTIYF. The CDR3 coding sequence is TGTGCCAGCAGCTTACTCGAACTCGGGGGTTTCTCTGGAAACACCATATATTTT.

The CDR3 spells CASSTTTLARGYNEQFF. The CDR3 nucleotides read TGTGCCAGCAGTACCACTACCTTAGCGCGGGGGTACAATGAGCAGTTCTTC. V usage is TRBV27 and J usage is TRBJ2-1, with 7 bases that match TRBD2. Per germline, CDR1 MNHEY and CDR2 SMNVEV (reference sequence). This CDR3 has 17 amino acids. V shed 5 bases, J shed 4 bases, and the junction held 14 bases outside the gene matches.

This clone was counted a few times. The J gene is TRBJ2-7, the V gene TRBV18, with D maybe TRBD1 (5 bases). V gave up 2 bases and J gave up 3 bases, with 14 bases separating them. The CDR3 has 15 residues. Germline V CDR1 and CDR2: KGHSH, LQKENI. The CDR3 DNA is TGTGCCAGCTCACCATCGGCAGGGCAGATCTACGAGCAGTACTTC. It translates to CASSPSAGQIYEQYF.

The chain employs TRBV2 and TRBJ2-7; 9 positions agree with TRBD1. The length of the CDR3 is 16 residues. In germline, CDR1 is SNHLY, CDR2 FYNNEI. With V trimmed by 6 bases and J by 4 bases, 13 bases remained unmatched. CDR3 nucleotide sequence: TGTGCCAGCAGCCCCCTAGGTATAGGACAGGGGTACGAGCAGTACTTC. It is translated as CASSPLGIGQGYEQYF.

The chain carries TRBV2 and TRBJ2-3, with 13 bases fitting TRBD2. This CDR3 spans 18 amino acids. Trimming at V came to 6 bases and at J to 1 base, leaving 10 bases not matched to a gene. The V gene's germline CDR1 is SNHLY and CDR2 FYNNEI. The CDR3 bases are TGTGCCAGCAGCCGAACGCGACTAGCGGGGGGCCGCACAGATACGCAGTATTTT. Its protein is CASSRTRLAGGRTDTQYF.

CDR3 residues: CAWTTGLHGYTF. As DNA, the CDR3 is TGTGCCTGGACCACAGGGCTCCATGGCTACACCTTC. The chain joins TRBV30 to TRBJ1-2, with a weak D call TRBD1 (6 bases). Germline V gene lookup returns CDR1 GTSNPN and CDR2 SVGIG (reference sequence). The CDR3 is 12 residues long. Trimming left V 4 bases short and J 6 bases short, with 12 bases between.

CDR3 loop: CASSQDPALGVVQYF. CDR3 coding DNA: TGCGCCAGCAGCCAAGATCCCGCCCTAGGAGTGGTCCAGTACTTC. This rearrangement joins TRBV4-3 to TRBJ2-5; D unresolved. The germline CDR1 and CDR2 sequences are LGHNA and YSLEER. The CDR3 runs 15 residues. The V end was cut by 0 bases, the J end by 10 bases, with 18 bases between.

The V gene is TRBV6-5, the J gene TRBJ1-2, with 7 nucleotides matching TRBD1. Germline-derived CDR1 and CDR2 are MNHEY and SVGAGI. This CDR3 comprises 13 residues. Unmatched junction bases numbered 5, after V lost 6 bases and J lost 4 bases. The CDR3 loop reads CASRPTGAYGYTF. The CDR3, as DNA: TGTGCCAGCAGACCCACAGGGGCCTATGGCTACACCTTC.

This sequence joins TRBV5-6 and TRBJ2-7; 7 bases align to TRBD1. CDR1 is SGHDT and CDR2 is YYEEEE in the germline V gene. J lost 3 bases, V lost 3 bases, and 9 bases had no gene match. The CDR3 spans 15 residues. CDR3 region: CASSSTGLNGYEQYF. The DNA of the CDR3 is TGTGCCAGCAGCTCGACAGGGTTGAATGGCTACGAGCAGTACTTC.

The chain carries TRBV7-9 and TRBJ2-7, with 7 positions matching TRBD1. V was pared by 6 bases and J by 1 base, with 6 bases of the junction left unmatched. CDR1 and CDR2 (germline): SEHNR, FQNEAQ (reference sequence). The CDR3 runs to 14 residues. CDR3 DNA: TGTGCCAGCAGTTATACGGGACAGTCCTACGAGCAGTACTTC. Amino acid sequence: CASSYTGQSYEQYF.

J is TRBJ2-4 and V is TRBV6-1, with D tentatively TRBD1 (6 bases). This CDR3 has 15 residues. CDR1 is MNHNS, CDR2 SASEGT, per germline. Between the trimmed V and J ends, which lost 6 bases and 0 bases, there was a span of 12 bases. CDR3 residues: CASRAGVGAKNIQYF. The CDR3 region has the DNA TGTGCCAGCAGAGCAGGGGTTGGAGCCAAAAACATTCAGTACTTC.

This sequence joins TRBV6-1 and TRBJ1-2; no clear D. V dropped 1 base and J dropped 0 bases, with 6 bases sitting between them. The CDR3 contains 14 residues. CDR1 and CDR2 from the germline V gene are MNHNS and SASEGT. The CDR3 sequence: CASSEGIANYGYTF. In DNA form, the CDR3 reads TGTGCCAGCAGTGAAGGTATAGCTAACTATGGCTACACCTTC.

The V gene is TRBV2, the J gene TRBJ2-4; D is perhaps TRBD2 (7 bases). Germline V gene sequence: CDR1 SNHLY, CDR2 FYNNEI. V lost 3 bases to trimming and J lost 2 bases, with 8 bases between them. CDR3 length: 14 amino acids. The CDR3 DNA sequence: TGTGCCAGCAGTGAGGGGGGGCCCAAAAACATTCAGTACTTC. This encodes CASSEGGPKNIQYF.

The rearrangement uses TRBV11-2 and TRBJ2-7, with 7 bases identical to TRBD2. The V and J ends lost 5 bases and 3 bases, in that order; junction bases with no gene match: 10. The CDR3 consists of 15 residues. Germline V gene lookup returns CDR1 SGHAT and CDR2 FQNNGV. The CDR3 is CASSPSTSPSYEQYF. The CDR3 bases are TGTGCCAGCAGCCCGTCGACTAGCCCTAGCTACGAGCAGTACTTC.

The V gene is TRBV5-1, the J gene TRBJ2-3; D perhaps matches TRBD1 (5 bases). Germline values: CDR1 SGHRS, CDR2 YFSETQ. The CDR3 loop spans 15 amino acids. V gave up 2 bases and J gave up 2 bases, with 12 bases separating them. The CDR3 loop is CASSLQETLTDTQYF. DNA for the CDR3: TGCGCCAGCAGCTTACAGGAGACACTCACAGATACGCAGTATTTT.

The rearrangement links TRBV13 to TRBJ2-7, with TRBD1 identical over 7 bases. Germline CDR1 and CDR2: PRHDT and FYEKMQ (reference sequence). This CDR3 has 15 residues. The V and J ends lost 5 bases and 5 bases, in that order; junction bases with no gene match: 12. The CDR3 sequence: CASSAASRGYDEQYF. The CDR3 coding sequence is TGTGCCAGCAGCGCCGCCTCCAGGGGGTACGACGAGCAGTACTTC.

The V and J genes are TRBV6-6 and TRBJ2-7, with TRBD2 matching 9 bases. V dropped 0 bases and J dropped 5; count of bases not matched to a gene: 5. The CDR3 loop spans 15 amino acids. Germline CDR1 MNHNY, CDR2 SVGAGI (reference sequence). CDR3: CASSYSLAGDHEQYF. CDR3 DNA sequence: TGTGCCAGCAGTTACTCGTTAGCGGGAGACCACGAGCAGTACTTC.

In nucleotides, the CDR3 is TGCGCCAGCAGCCAAGCTCCAGGGAACACTGAAGCTTTCTTT. Translation: CASSQAPGNTEAFF. The rearrangement links TRBV4-3 to TRBJ1-1, with D unclear. The ends were cut back, 1 base at V and 1 base at J, with 7 bases in the middle. The germline gives CDR1 LGHNA, CDR2 YSLEER. The CDR3 consists of 14 residues.

This clone has just a few counts. The V gene is TRBV11-2, the J gene TRBJ2-7, with D perhaps matching TRBD2 (6 bases). The CDR3 totals 15 residues. CDR1 SGHAT and CDR2 FQNNGV come from the germline V gene. V lost 1 base and J 0 bases, leaving 10 bases between the germline ends. CDR3 nucleotide sequence: TGTGCCAGCAGCTTAGTTAGCGGTTTCTCCTACGAGCAGTACTTC. Its translation is CASSLVSGFSYEQYF. Complete variable domain (other parts from reference TRBV11-2 and TRBJ2-7): EAGVAQSPRYKIIEKRQSVAFWCNPISGHATLYWYQQILGQGPKLLIQFQNNGVVDDSQLPKDRFSAERLKGVDSTLKIQPAKLEDSAVYLCASSLVSGFSYEQYFGPGTRLTVT.